This TCR beta chain was identified in a study of blood T cell repertoires in COVID-19. V gave up 6 bases and J gave up 0 bases; unmatched junction bases: 7. This CDR3 spans 15 amino acids. From germline, CDR1 is LNHDA and CDR2 SQIVND (reference sequence). The data were produced by immunoSEQ multiplex PCR, yet TCRdb's version contains in-frame clones alone and is incomplete. The sample consists of 450,000 or so clones, roughly 89% of them appearing once. The source material was peripheral blood. The receptor's source is a young man with COVID-19, enrolled during active disease. This chain uses TRBV19 with TRBJ1-2, with 7 nucleotides matching TRBD1. CDR3 bases: TGTGCCAGTAGCATCGGACAGGCTACTAACTATGGCTACACCTTC. Its translation: CASSIGQATNYGYTF.